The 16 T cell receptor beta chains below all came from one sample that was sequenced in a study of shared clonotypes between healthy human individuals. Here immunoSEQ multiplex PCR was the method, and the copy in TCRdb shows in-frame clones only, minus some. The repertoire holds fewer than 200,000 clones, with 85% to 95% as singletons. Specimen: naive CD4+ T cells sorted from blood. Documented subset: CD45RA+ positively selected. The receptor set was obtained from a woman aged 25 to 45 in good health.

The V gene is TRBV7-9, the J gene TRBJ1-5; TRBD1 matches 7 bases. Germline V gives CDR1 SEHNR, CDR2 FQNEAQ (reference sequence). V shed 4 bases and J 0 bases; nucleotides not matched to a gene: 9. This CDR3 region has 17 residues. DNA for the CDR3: TGTGCCAGCAGCTCCGGGACAGAATTTTTTAGCAATCAGCCCCAGCATTTT. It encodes CASSSGTEFFSNQPQHF.

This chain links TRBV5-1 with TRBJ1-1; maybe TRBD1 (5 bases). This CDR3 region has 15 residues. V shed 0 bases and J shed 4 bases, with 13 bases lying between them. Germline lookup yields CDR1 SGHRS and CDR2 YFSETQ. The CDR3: CASSLDRGESTEAFF. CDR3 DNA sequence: TGCGCCAGCAGCTTGGACCGGGGGGAGAGCACTGAAGCTTTCTTT.

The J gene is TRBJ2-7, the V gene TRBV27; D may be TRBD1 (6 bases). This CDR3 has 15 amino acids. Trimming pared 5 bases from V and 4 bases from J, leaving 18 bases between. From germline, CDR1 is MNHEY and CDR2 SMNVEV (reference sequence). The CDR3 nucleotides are TGTGCCAGCAGTCCACAGGGTAGGCCGACTTACGAGCAGTACTTC. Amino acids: CASSPQGRPTYEQYF.

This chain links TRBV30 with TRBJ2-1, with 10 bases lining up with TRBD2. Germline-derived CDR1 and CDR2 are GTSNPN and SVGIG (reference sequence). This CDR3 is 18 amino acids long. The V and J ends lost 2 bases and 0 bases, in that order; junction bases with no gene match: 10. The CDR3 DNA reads TGTGCCTGGAGTCCTAAAGAAGGACTAGCGGCCTCCTACAATGAGCAGTTCTTC. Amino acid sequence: CAWSPKEGLAASYNEQFF.

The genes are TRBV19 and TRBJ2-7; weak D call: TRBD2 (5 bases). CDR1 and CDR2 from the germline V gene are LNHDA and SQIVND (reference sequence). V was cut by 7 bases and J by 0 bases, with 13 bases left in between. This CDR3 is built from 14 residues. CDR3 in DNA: TGTGCCAGTACCCAGCGGCTAGACTCCTACGAGCAGTACTTC. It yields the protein CASTQRLDSYEQYF.

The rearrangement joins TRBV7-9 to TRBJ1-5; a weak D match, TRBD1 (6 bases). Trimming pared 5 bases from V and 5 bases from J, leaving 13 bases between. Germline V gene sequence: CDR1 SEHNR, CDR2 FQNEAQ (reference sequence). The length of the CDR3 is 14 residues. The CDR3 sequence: CASSGTNRDQPQHF. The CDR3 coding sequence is TGTGCCAGCAGCGGTACGAACAGGGATCAGCCCCAGCATTTT. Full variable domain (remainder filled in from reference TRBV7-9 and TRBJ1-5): DTGVSQNPRHKITKRGQNVTFRCDPISEHNRLYWYRQTLGQGPEFLTYFQNEAQLEKSRLLSDRFSAERPKGSFSTLEIQRTEQGDSAMYLCASSGTNRDQPQHFGDGTRLSIL.

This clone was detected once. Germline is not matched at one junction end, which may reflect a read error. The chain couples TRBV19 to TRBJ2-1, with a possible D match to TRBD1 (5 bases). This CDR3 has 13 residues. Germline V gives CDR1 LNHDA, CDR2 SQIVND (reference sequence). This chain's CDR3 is CASSIRAYNEQFF. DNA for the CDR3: TGTGCCAGTAGTATCAGGGCCTATAATGAGCAGTTCTTC.

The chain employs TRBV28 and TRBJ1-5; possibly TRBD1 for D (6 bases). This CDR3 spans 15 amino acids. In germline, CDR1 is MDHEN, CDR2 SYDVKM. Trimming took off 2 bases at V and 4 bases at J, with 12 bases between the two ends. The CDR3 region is CASSLSGGGNQPQHF. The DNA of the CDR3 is TGTGCCAGCAGTTTAAGTGGGGGCGGAAATCAGCCCCAGCATTTT.

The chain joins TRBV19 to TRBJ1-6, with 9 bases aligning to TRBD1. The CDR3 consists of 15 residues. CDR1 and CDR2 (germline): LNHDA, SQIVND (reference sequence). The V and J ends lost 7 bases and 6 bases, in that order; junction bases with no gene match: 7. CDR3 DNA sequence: TGTGCCAGTAAACAACAGGGGGCAGGTAATTCACCCCTCCACTTT. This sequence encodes CASKQQGAGNSPLHF. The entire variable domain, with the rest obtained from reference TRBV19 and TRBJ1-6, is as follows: DGGITQSPKYLFRKEGQNVTLSCEQNLNHDAMYWYRQDPGQGLRLIYYSQIVNDFQKGDIAEGYSVSREKKESFPLTVTSAQKNPTAFYLCASKQQGAGNSPLHFGNGTRLTVT.

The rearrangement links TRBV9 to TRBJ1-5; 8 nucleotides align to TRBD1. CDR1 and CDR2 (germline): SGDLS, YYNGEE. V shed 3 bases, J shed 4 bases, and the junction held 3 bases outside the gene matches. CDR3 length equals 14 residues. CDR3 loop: CASSAGTGNQPQHF. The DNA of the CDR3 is TGTGCCAGCAGCGCCGGGACAGGAAATCAGCCCCAGCATTTT.

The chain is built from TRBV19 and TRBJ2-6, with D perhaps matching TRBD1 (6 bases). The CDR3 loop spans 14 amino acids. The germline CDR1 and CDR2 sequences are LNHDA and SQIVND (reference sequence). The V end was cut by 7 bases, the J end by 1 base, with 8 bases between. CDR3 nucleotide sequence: TGTGCCAGTAACACAGGGTCTGGGGCCAACGTCCTGACTTTC. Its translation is CASNTGSGANVLTF.

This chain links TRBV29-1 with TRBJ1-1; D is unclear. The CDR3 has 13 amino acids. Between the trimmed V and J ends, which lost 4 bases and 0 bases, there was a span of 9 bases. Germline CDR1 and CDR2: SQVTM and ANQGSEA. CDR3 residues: CSVVQRLNTEAFF. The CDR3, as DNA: TGCAGCGTTGTGCAGAGGCTGAACACTGAAGCTTTCTTT.

CDR3 nucleotide sequence: TGTGCCAGCATGTTGGGGGCGTACGGTGAAGCTTTCTTT. It specifies CASMLGAYGEAFF. This rearrangement joins TRBV28 to TRBJ1-1; D may be TRBD1 (6 bases). This CDR3 comprises 13 residues. From germline, CDR1 is MDHEN and CDR2 SYDVKM. V lost 7 bases, J lost 7 bases, and 16 bases lay in between. Variable domain in full (rest from reference TRBV28 and TRBJ1-1): DVKVTQSSRYLVKRTGEKVFLECVQDMDHENMFWYRQDPGLGLRLIYFSYDVKMKEKGDIPEGYSVSREKKERFSLILESASTNQTSMYLCASMLGAYGEAFFGQGTRLTVV.

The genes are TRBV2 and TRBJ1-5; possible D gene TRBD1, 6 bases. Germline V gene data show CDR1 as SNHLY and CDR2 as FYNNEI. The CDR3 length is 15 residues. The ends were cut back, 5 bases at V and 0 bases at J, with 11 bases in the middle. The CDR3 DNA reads TGTGCCAGCAGTCGAGAAGGGGGTAGCAATCAGCCCCAGCATTTT. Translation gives CASSREGGSNQPQHF.

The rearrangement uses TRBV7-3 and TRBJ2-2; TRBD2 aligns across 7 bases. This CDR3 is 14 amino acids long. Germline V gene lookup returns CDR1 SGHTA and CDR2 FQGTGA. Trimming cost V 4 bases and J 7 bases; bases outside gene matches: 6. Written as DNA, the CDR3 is TGTGCCAGCAGCTCAAGCGGGAAAGGCGGGGAGCTGTTTTTT. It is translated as CASSSSGKGGELFF. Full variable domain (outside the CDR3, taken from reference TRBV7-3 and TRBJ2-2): GAGVSQTPSNKVTEKGKYVELRCDPISGHTALYWYRQSLGQGPEFLIYFQGTGAADDSGLPNDRFFAVRPEGSVSTLKIQRTERGDSAVYLCASSSSGKGGELFFGEGSRLTVL.

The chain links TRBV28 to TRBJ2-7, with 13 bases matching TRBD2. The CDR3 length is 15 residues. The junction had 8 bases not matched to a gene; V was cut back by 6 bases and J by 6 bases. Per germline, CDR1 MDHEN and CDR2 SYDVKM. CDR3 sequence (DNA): TGTGCCAGCAGACCGACTAGCGGGAGGTCTGGCGAGCAGTACTTC. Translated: CASRPTSGRSGEQYF. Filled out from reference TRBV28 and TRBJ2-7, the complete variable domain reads DVKVTQSSRYLVKRTGEKVFLECVQDMDHENMFWYRQDPGLGLRLIYFSYDVKMKEKGDIPEGYSVSREKKERFSLILESASTNQTSMYLCASRPTSGRSGEQYFGPGTRLTVT.